The rows below give T cell receptor beta chains drawn from one sample of a study of cytomegalovirus exposure and HLA in healthy donors. Using immunoSEQ multiplex PCR, the repertoire was profiled, and TCRdb retains in-frame clones only, with some absent. Of about 140,000 clones detected, more than 70% appear once; the ten largest clones hold approximately 5%. Input material: PBMCs. Source of these receptors: a woman aged 50 to 60 in good health and CMV-seronegative. Each CDR3 is given without its conserved first and last residue. Fields, in order: J gene, V gene, D gene, CDR3 protein. The D gene is left open where the match is weak.

TRBJ2-1 | TRBV19 | . | ASSTGENNEQF
TRBJ2-6 | TRBV2 | . | ASSAGYSGANVLT
TRBJ2-1 | TRBV19 | TRBD1 | ASSRTGVDEQF
TRBJ1-2 | TRBV7-9 | . | ASSPRGRGWEDQGYT
TRBJ1-6 | TRBV21-1 | . | ASSTNAQGQNNSPLH
TRBJ1-5 | TRBV7-9 | TRBD1 | ASSLIGGGQPQH
TRBJ1-1 | TRBV10-2 | . | ASSFPSRTEAF
TRBJ1-5 | TRBV28 | . | ASSPMTVGVSNQPQH
TRBJ1-5 | TRBV4-1 | TRBD1 | ASSLHDSGTALYSNQPQH
TRBJ2-5 | TRBV5-1 | TRBD1 | ASSLRGQGQETQY
TRBJ2-2 | TRBV29-1 | . | SAQTGGPTGELF
TRBJ2-7 | TRBV6-6 | . | ASSYSRRGSSYEQY
TRBJ1-6 | TRBV6-5 | . | ASSYNAGSRSPLH
TRBJ2-1 | TRBV5-4 | TRBD1 | ASSINRDRGIDEQF
TRBJ1-2 | TRBV5-1 | . | ASSPQPGLDGYT
TRBJ2-1 | TRBV5-6 | TRBD1 | ASSSRTGRNSYNEQF
TRBJ2-1 | TRBV6-6 | . | ASSYSAGFSYNEQF
TRBJ2-7 | TRBV5-6 | TRBD1 | ASSLKDRAFDEQY
TRBJ1-2 | TRBV19 | . | ASSGQNLYGYT
TRBJ1-1 | TRBV19 | . | ASSLQGIDTEAF
TRBJ2-3 | TRBV2 | TRBD1 | ASTPGQGPDTQY
TRBJ1-6 | TRBV4-1 | . | ASSQYHAQANNSPLH
TRBJ1-1 | TRBV7-6 | . | ASSLQGRSTEAF
TRBJ1-1 | TRBV6-6 | TRBD1 | ASGTGTERGAEAF
TRBJ1-2 | TRBV6-5 | . | ASSYLADYGYT
TRBJ1-1 | TRBV4-2 | . | ASSQEGLEAF
TRBJ2-5 | TRBV15 | TRBD1 | ATSGEIGWTGRETQY
TRBJ2-2 | TRBV6-5 | . | ASSSQGFAGELF
TRBJ1-1 | TRBV7-9 | . | ASSLWALAGNLKNTEAF
TRBJ2-7 | TRBV19 | . | ASSIVAGGREQY
TRBJ1-5 | TRBV2 | TRBD1 | ASSLDRGANQPQH
TRBJ1-3 | TRBV7-2 | TRBD1 | ASSFTGGYSGNTIY
TRBJ2-3 | TRBV11-2 | . | ASSPGLRADTQY
TRBJ2-6 | TRBV5-1 | TRBD1 | ASSQTGGLVSGANVLT
TRBJ1-6 | TRBV27 | TRBD1 | ASSRTGRNNSPLH
TRBJ2-5 | TRBV7-2 | TRBD2 | ASSSQSRAGVATQY
TRBJ2-1 | TRBV4-1 | TRBD1 | ASSQRDRRASYNEQF